The present entry profiles one TCR beta chain with its context. Its antigen remains unidentified. Qualities for individual bases were not recorded, and no much larger clone is one base off. This record comes from a study of cytomegalovirus exposure and HLA in healthy donors (dated by TCRdb to about 2017). Background for the entire study: In an earlier analysis of approximately 640 of the donors, around 300 Gb of sequence data and 100 million or so unique TCR beta sequences from 180 million or so T cells were reported. An early release that covered about 600 HLA-typed donors contained approximately 300 gigabases of sequencing data and approximately 85 million unique TCR sequences. Of the approximately 400 genotyped donors, roughly 76% were placed in the genetic ancestry cluster associated with self-reported Caucasian donors. The study aimed to test whether cataloging public T cell receptors could reveal signatures of past pathogen exposure. The T cell repertoires of 550 to 850 subjects were profiled by immunosequencing and related to cytomegalovirus serostatus. In addition to the first cohort of around 670 subjects, a separate validation cohort of 100 to 150 different subjects was used. The study combined high-throughput TCR immunosequencing, statistical association of individual TCRs with disease status, and machine learning to predict cytomegalovirus infection status. To study patterns of TCR occurrence, a later analysis re-analyzed previously published TCR beta repertoires from several hundred donors and added high-resolution HLA genotyping. Rather than using new phenotypic data, the later analysis identified candidate immune exposures from TCR beta sequences and from how often those sequences occurred across donors. An earlier analysis of approximately 500 of the donors applied high-throughput TCR beta sequencing to assess whether each TCR beta V gene segment acted as functional or pseudogenic. Donor age, sex, ethnicity and CMV serostatus were collected together with the repertoire data. A later genetic analysis used genome-wide SNP genotypes for about 65% of the 666 donors, treating that subset as a discovery cohort. All discovery cohort repertoires had been generated using a single sequencing platform. Both class I and class II loci were covered by HLA typing, at four-digit resolution. Typing coverage varied by locus: roughly 629-640 donors for A, B, C, DRB1 and DQB1; approximately 500 for DQA1; approximately 570 for DPA1; approximately 490 for DPB1. Because of strong linkage in the cohort, four or five DR-DQ haplotypes were treated as single units for association and clustering. On average, roughly 240,000 unique TCR beta nucleotide sequences were sequenced per donor among some 430 genotyped donors of the cohort, with around 19% of those sequences being non-productive. General findings and caveats noted by the study authors: A later analysis reported that several top co-occurrence clusters appeared linked to parvovirus B19, influenza, CMV and Epstein-Barr virus. An association between a missense DCLRE1C variant and V-gene and J-gene trimming of TCR beta chains was found in a later genetic analysis and replicated in an independent cohort. A later analysis associated 16,951 TCR beta sequences with specific HLA alleles at a false discovery rate of 0.05. Presence/absence analyses assumed roughly uniform sequencing depth across donors, an assumption that may not hold. Because counts were too low, some 17 rarely observed V segments, including chromosome 9 orphons, were left out of the earlier analysis of about 620 of the donors. It was suggested by the authors that the approach could potentially be generalized to other disease states and immunological phenotypes. This cohort had only TCR beta chains sequenced, and the lack of alpha or paired-chain data limited which features could be detected. The 87-base-pair reads could not distinguish some IMGT-functional V segments, including TRBV6-2 and TRBV6-3, so those segments were excluded. According to a later analysis, most CMV-associated TCR beta chains appeared to be HLA-restricted, and the HLA associations seemed to be driven largely by CMV exposure. CMV serostatus was the only immune exposure information available for the cohort. Because some donors lacked HLA typing at each locus, the association tests relied only on the typed subset. A group of highly shared sequence variants was considered likely to be a technical artifact of the sequencing pipeline. A further reported finding was that TCR beta sequences accurately predicted the HLA-A and HLA-B alleles for most subjects in the first cohort. Across donors, most TCR sequences were observed very rarely, whereas some public TCRs were present in many individuals. Strong co-occurrence of HLA alleles, especially DR and DQ, made assigning TCR associations to individual alleles difficult. An earlier analysis of 450 to 750 of the donors showed that most TCR beta V segments appeared in productive rearrangements either about 87% or about 30% of the time, which broadly matched IMGT annotations. In vitro tests confirmed that a few of the cytomegalovirus-associated TCR beta chains recognize cytomegalovirus antigens. Linkage disequilibrium might explain the correlated functional status among segregating V segments, but an unknown experimental factor could not be ruled out. A later analysis found that TCR association rates varied across HLA loci, with DRB1 alleles showing the most associated TCRs and HLA-C alleles the fewest. Cytomegalovirus status was reported to be diagnosed by the classifier with high specificity and sensitivity in both the original and validation cohorts. In a later genetic analysis, fewer N-insertions in productive TCRs were reported among donors in an Asian-associated ancestry cluster than the roughly 700-donor mean. A total of fewer than 200 TCR beta chains were listed by the study as associated with cytomegalovirus. In a later analysis, HLA-associated TCR beta chains were found to be more clonally expanded and to have lower generation probabilities than equally common non-associated chains.

Libraries were constructed by the immunoSEQ multiplex PCR assay. The multiplex PCR relied on a mix of 60 forward primers for TCR Vbeta segments and 13 reverse primers for TCR Jbeta segments. A multiplex PCR assay on genomic DNA amplified the CDR3 region of rearranged TCR beta genes. On the Illumina HiSeq System, the amplified TCR beta libraries were sequenced as 87-base-pair reads. The authors' analysis ran thus. A later analysis counted around 72 million unique TCR beta chains across the 550 to 750 repertoires, and around 12 million of these chains were shared by at least two donors. Raw reads were error-corrected and collapsed into unique sequences by a nearest-neighbor algorithm in which closely related sequences were merged to remove PCR and sequencing errors. V, D and J gene segments were assigned by aligning CDR3 sequences to IMGT reference sequences. For a sequence to be retained, a match of at least six nucleotides to both a V gene segment and a J gene segment was required. Rearrangements were classified as productive when the CDR3 lacked stop codons and remained in frame with V and J, and all other rearrangements were classified as non-productive. Following IMGT convention, CDR3 was defined as the stretch from the second conserved V-encoded cysteine up to the conserved J-encoded phenylalanine. In an earlier analysis of approximately 590 of the donors, sequences lacking an unambiguous match to a single V gene segment were excluded. In an earlier analysis of more than 500 of the donors, a V segment was called functional when productive rearrangements were above 56.7%, and segregating when the standard deviation between donors exceeded 5%. A statistical classification framework was developed to diagnose cytomegalovirus status using the catalog of TCR beta chain sequences. A later analysis assigned V and J genes by comparing TCR nucleotide sequences with IMGT/GENE-DB human TR gene sequences. A later analysis assigned CDR3 sequences and most-parsimonious VDJ recombination scenarios with the TCRdist pipeline. In a later analysis, every TCR beta chain was defined by the combination of its CDR3 amino acid sequence and its V-gene family, and reads without a unique V-gene family were dropped. In a later analysis, some 600 highly shared, low-generation-probability nucleotide sequences were removed to address suspected cross-contamination and a sequencing artifact. In a later analysis, a clonal expansion index was calculated for each public chain from normalized within-repertoire ranks of inferred template counts. Generation probabilities in a later analysis came from a VDJ recombination model fitted to out-of-frame rearrangements, and those results were checked against IGoR. Hypergeometric tests were used in a later analysis to score TCR-TCR, TCR-HLA and TCR-CMV co-occurrence, with a repertoire-size bias correction applied to the TCR pairs. False discovery rates were estimated in a later analysis by permuting HLA or CMV assignments 20 times. In a later analysis, co-occurring TCRs were grouped with DBSCAN, and TCRdist sequence similarity was added when clustering was performed within HLA-allele-positive subsets. Repertoires with fewer than 30,000 or more than 120,000 public chains were left out of co-occurrence clustering, as were about five repertoires with anomalous nucleotide sharing. TCRdb carries this immuneACCESS record with in-frame sequences only. Its versions omit some clonotypes, under half of them owing to an unresolved V gene in the studies checked, with the rest unexplained. The V and J calls and clone size come from that table; D and trimming were worked out from the DNA. The sample table records about 200,000 clones; 82% of these occur just once. The leading ten clones occupy roughly 0.097% of the sample.

The CDR3 covers 16 residues, taking in both the cysteine and the phenylalanine. Of the read, only the CDR3 DNA is kept; its 48 bases are in frame from base 1. CDR1 and CDR2 were assigned from the germline V gene as SGDLS and YYNGEE. The V end loses 4 bases and the J end loses 3 bases, and a stretch of 20 bases separates them. The cohort consisted of 666 healthy bone marrow donors. All cohort members were sampled while nominally healthy, although unrecorded immune exposures were likely present. The donor was CMV seronegative and was included in the group of around 320 seronegative cohort members. Every donor gave a peripheral blood sample, and the peripheral blood mononuclear cells from that sample were used for TCR beta sequencing. The Qiagen DNeasy Blood Extraction Kit was used to extract genomic DNA from the blood cell samples.

This clonotype originated in a boy younger than 10 in good health and CMV-seronegative. The chain is made from TRBV9 and TRBJ2-7; the D segment could be TRBD1, given 7 matching bases. The specimen sequenced was PBMCs. At the DNA level, the sequence is TGTGCCAGCAGCCCCCGGAGGGGACAGTTACTCTACGAGCAGTACTTC. The resulting protein is CASSPRRGQLLYEQYF.